A selection of T cell receptor beta chains follows, all from one sample in a study of T cell responses to AZD1222 COVID-19 vaccine. Assay used: immunoSEQ multiplex PCR; TCRdb lists only in-frame clones, some missing. Counted here are approximately 180,000 clones, about 88% occurring once; the ten biggest clones make up around 26%. Sequences were derived from peripheral blood, sampled 28 days after the second AZD1222 dose. Receptors were obtained from an adult who received the AZD1222 COVID-19 vaccine. Both conserved end residues are part of each CDR3. A D gene is named only where the DNA matches it firmly. Some rows mark clone size as missing; the rest say once, few, many or name a class of expanded clone.

d_call j_call clone_size v_call cdr3_nt cdr3_aa
- TRBJ1-6 - TRBV5-4 TGTGCCAGCAGCTTGGAGCAGGGAGGATCACCCCTCCACTTT CASSLEQGGSPLHF
TRBD2 TRBJ2-7 - TRBV27 TGTGCCAGCAGTTTTTCCGGGACTAGCGGATACGAGCAGTACTTC CASSFSGTSGYEQYF
TRBD2 TRBJ2-1 once TRBV6-1 TGTGCCAGCAGTGCATTAAGCGGGATGAGCTCCTACAATGAGCAGTTCTTC CASSALSGMSSYNEQFF
- TRBJ1-4 once TRBV28 TGTGCCAGCAGTCCTGACAGTTCTAATGAAAAACTGTTTTTT CASSPDSSNEKLFF
- TRBJ2-7 - TRBV7-9 TGTGCCAGCAGCTTAGACCTGGCATGGGGCGAGCAGTACTTC CASSLDLAWGEQYF
- TRBJ2-7 - TRBV6-5 TGTGCCAGCAGAGAGTCTAGTCCCTACGAGCAGTACTTC CASRESSPYEQYF
TRBD2 TRBJ2-3 - TRBV9 TGTGCCAGCAGCGTAGGAATGGGGGGGAGCACAGATACGCAGTATTTT CASSVGMGGSTDTQYF
TRBD1 TRBJ1-1 - TRBV28 TGTGCCAGCAGTTCGCACGGGACAGGGGGCACTGAAGCTTTCTTT CASSSHGTGGTEAFF
- TRBJ1-3 - TRBV2 TGTGCCAGCAGTGGAACGCTAGGTGGAAACACCATATATTTT CASSGTLGGNTIYF
- TRBJ2-7 - TRBV5-6 TGTGCCAGCAGGCGGGAAGTTAGCTCCTACGAGCAGTACTTC CASRREVSSYEQYF
- TRBJ2-6 - TRBV5-1 TGCGCCAGCAGCTTCCAGGGGTTGGGGGCCAACGTCCTGACTTTC CASSFQGLGANVLTF
TRBD1 TRBJ2-3 few TRBV10-3 TGTGCCATCAGTGGGGGGACAGGGGGACCCTTTGGCACAGATACGCAGTATTTT CAISGGTGGPFGTDTQYF
- TRBJ2-1 - TRBV10-3 TGTGCCATCAGTGGTCGCACAGGTGAGCAGTTCTTC CAISGRTGEQFF
- TRBJ2-7 - TRBV12-3/TRBV12-4 TGTGCCAGCAGCTTCCGGGAGCGAGGCGAGCAGTACTTC CASSFRERGEQYF
- TRBJ2-7 - TRBV7-3 TGTGCCAGCAGCTTGAGCGTCCGAGGCGAGCAGTACTTC CASSLSVRGEQYF
TRBD1 TRBJ1-5 - TRBV30 TGTGCCTGGAGTAGCGGACAGGGGGCTAATCAGCCCCAGCATTTT CAWSSGQGANQPQHF
- TRBJ1-5 - TRBV2 TGTGCCAGCAACGAGGAGGCTAAGGCGCCCCAGCATTTT CASNEEAKAPQHF
- TRBJ2-7 few TRBV25-1 TGTGCCAGCAGTGAATTGGGGTCCAGCTCCTACGAGCAGTACTTC CASSELGSSSYEQYF
TRBD2 TRBJ2-3 - TRBV28 TGTGCCTCATCCCCCGGGACTAGCGGGAAACATACGCAGTATTTT CASSPGTSGKHTQYF
- TRBJ2-5 - TRBV28 TGTGCCAGCAGAACCCACCGGGACACCGACCTAGAGACCCAGTACTTC CASRTHRDTDLETQYF
- TRBJ1-4 once TRBV7-6 TGTGCCAGCCAACTGTTACCCGGGACAATAAAGGAAAAACTGTTTTTT CASQLLPGTIKEKLFF
TRBD1 TRBJ2-7 - TRBV4-2 TGTGCCAGCAGCCAAAAAGGCGGACAGGCCCTCCCTTACGAGCAGTACTTC CASSQKGGQALPYEQYF
- TRBJ1-4 - TRBV28 TGTGCCAGCAGTCCCACTAGACAGGCAACTAATGAAAAACTGTTTTTT CASSPTRQATNEKLFF
- TRBJ2-7 few TRBV21-1 TGTGCCAGCAGCAAAGGGCTCGGGAGGGGGTACGAGCAGTACTTC CASSKGLGRGYEQYF
TRBD2 TRBJ2-7 - TRBV6-5 TGTGCCAGCAGCTTAGGGACTAGCGGGATCTACGAGCAGTACTTC CASSLGTSGIYEQYF
- TRBJ2-1 - TRBV5-1 TGCGCCAGCAGCTGGGGGGCTAGCGTGAATGAGCAGTTCTTC CASSWGASVNEQFF
TRBD1 TRBJ1-1 - TRBV18 TGTGCCAGCGACCAGGGGGACACTGAAGCTTTCTTT CASDQGDTEAFF
TRBD2 TRBJ2-7 - TRBV4-3 TGCGCCAGCAGCCAAGGGGGTCTAGCGGGAGCCGAGCAGTACTTC CASSQGGLAGAEQYF
- TRBJ2-5 - TRBV29-1 TGCAGCGTCGGGAGGGGGCTCCAAGAGACCCAGTACTTC CSVGRGLQETQYF
- TRBJ2-1 - TRBV7-2 TGTGCCAGCACCTCAGGACGAATAGCGGACCCGGGCAATGAGCAGTTCTTC CASTSGRIADPGNEQFF
- TRBJ2-7 - TRBV6-5 TGTGCCAGCAGTTACAACAGAATTGACCCCTACGAGCAGTACTTC CASSYNRIDPYEQYF
- TRBJ2-1 - TRBV2 TGTGCCAGCAGAGTACAAGCATCCTACAATGAGCAGTTCTTC CASRVQASYNEQFF
- TRBJ2-7 - TRBV3-1/TRBV3-2 TGTGCCAGCAGCCAAGTACGCGGAGGCGAGCAGTACTTC CASSQVRGGEQYF
- TRBJ2-1 - TRBV6-2/TRBV6-3 TGTGCCAGCAGTTTCGGCCTCGGAGGGACCTACAATGAGCAGTTCTTC CASSFGLGGTYNEQFF
- TRBJ1-5 - TRBV4-3 TGCGCCAGCAGCCAAGTGCAGGGTTATCAGCCCCAGCATTTT CASSQVQGYQPQHF